These 16 T cell receptor beta chains share one sample of origin, sequenced in a study of control samples from healthy donors and cancer patients. The method was immunoSEQ multiplex PCR; TCRdb's version includes in-frame clones alone and lacks a portion of them. The data show roughly 170,000 clones, about 94% seen once. Sequencing was done on a sample of blood. The origin of the receptors is a woman aged 60-75 years in good health.

This clone was recorded once. The chain uses TRBV5-1 and TRBJ1-3; D possibly corresponds to TRBD1 (6 bases). Germline V gene data show CDR1 as SGHRS and CDR2 as YFSETQ. V lost 4 bases, J lost 0 bases, and 14 bases lay in between. The CDR3 totals 16 residues. The DNA of the CDR3 is TGCGCCAGCAGCCGCGAGGGGACAACCTCTGGAAACACCATATATTTT. Its protein product is CASSREGTTSGNTIYF.

The rearrangement uses TRBV19 and TRBJ2-1; TRBD2 aligns across 10 bases. V shed 5 bases and J 7 bases; nucleotides not matched to a gene: 14. This CDR3 contains 17 residues. Germline V gene sequence: CDR1 LNHDA, CDR2 SQIVND (reference sequence). DNA of the CDR3: TGTGCCAGTAGTTACACTACCGGGAGCGGGGGGGGAAATGAGCAGTTCTTC. Protein sequence: CASSYTTGSGGGNEQFF.

The V and J genes are TRBV5-1 and TRBJ1-1; 8 bases agree with TRBD1. The ends lost 2 bases at V and 3 bases at J; junction bases unmatched: 3. The length of the CDR3 is 14 residues. In germline, CDR1 is SGHRS, CDR2 YFSETQ. DNA for the CDR3: TGCGCCAGCAGCTTCAACAGGGGGGACACTGAAGCTTTCTTT. Translation: CASSFNRGDTEAFF. The variable domain in full, completed from reference TRBV5-1 and TRBJ1-1, reads KAGVTQTPRYLIKTRGQQVTLSCSPISGHRSVSWYQQTPGQGLQFLFEYFSETQRNKGNFPGRFSGRQFSNSRSEMNVSTLELGDSALYLCASSFNRGDTEAFFGQGTRLTVV.

The V gene is TRBV19, the J gene TRBJ1-5; 7 bases match TRBD1. V dropped 7 bases and J dropped 0; count of bases not matched to a gene: 18. Germline lookup yields CDR1 LNHDA and CDR2 SQIVND (reference sequence). There are 19 residues in the CDR3. The CDR3 DNA reads TGTGCCAGTAATGTAGGGGGCGCCGGATCCCGGTTTAGCAATCAGCCCCAGCATTTT. Translated, it gives CASNVGGAGSRFSNQPQHF.

The gene calls are TRBV6-6 and TRBJ2-3; D gene ambiguous. From germline, CDR1 is MNHNY and CDR2 SVGAGI (reference sequence). The CDR3 sequence is 13 residues long. Between the trimmed V and J ends, which lost 2 bases and 6 bases, there was a span of 9 bases. CDR3 in amino acids: CASSYRKSDTQYF. The CDR3 DNA follows: TGTGCCAGCAGTTACAGGAAGTCGGATACGCAGTATTTT.

The chain uses TRBV2 and TRBJ1-2; TRBD1 matches 8 bases. With V trimmed by 5 bases and J by 1 base, 6 bases remained unmatched. This CDR3 region has 15 residues. Germline V lookup: CDR1 SNHLY, CDR2 FYNNEI. CDR3: CASSYGQGRNYGYTF. As DNA, the CDR3 is TGTGCCAGCAGTTACGGACAGGGCCGTAACTATGGCTACACCTTC. Filled out from reference TRBV2 and TRBJ1-2, the complete variable domain reads EPEVTQTPSHQVTQMGQEVILRCVPISNHLYFYWYRQILGQKVEFLVSFYNNEISEKSEIFDDQFSVERPDGSNFTLKIRSTKLEDSAMYFCASSYGQGRNYGYTFGSGTRLTVV.

The V and J genes are TRBV23-1 and TRBJ2-7; 8 nucleotides match TRBD1. TRBV23-1 is an ORF; its function is uncertain. V shed 4 bases and J 1 base; nucleotides not matched to a gene: 9. The CDR3 totals 16 residues. CDR3 DNA: TGCGCCAGCAGTCCTCGTCGGGACAGGCGATCCTACGAGCAGTACTTC. Amino acid sequence: CASSPRRDRRSYEQYF.

The chain employs TRBV2 and TRBJ2-3, with unresolved D. V dropped 4 bases and J dropped 0 bases, with 8 bases sitting between them. Germline CDR1 is SNHLY and CDR2 is FYNNEI. This CDR3 spans 14 amino acids. The DNA for the CDR3 is TGTGCCAGCAGTGCCGCGTTAAGCACAGATACGCAGTATTTT. Translating gives CASSAALSTDTQYF.

The chain carries TRBV27 and TRBJ2-7; D is possibly TRBD1 (5 bases). Germline loops: CDR1 MNHEY, CDR2 SMNVEV (reference sequence). Between the trimmed V and J ends, which lost 4 bases and 5 bases, there was a span of 21 bases. This CDR3 spans 16 amino acids. CDR3 sequence (DNA): TGTGCCAGCAGTTCCGGACCCTCCTGGACATCCCACGAGCAGTACTTC. This translates into CASSSGPSWTSHEQYF.

The chain uses TRBV12-1 and TRBJ2-6. TRBV12-1 is shown as a pseudogene. CDR3 length: 16 amino acids. CDR3 sequence (DNA): TGTGCCAGCAGCTTTGCGTGCCTCTCCGGGGCCAACGTCCTGACTTTC. This codes for CASSFACLSGANVLTF.

This chain links TRBV12-3 or TRBV12-4 with TRBJ1-6; D is ambiguous. Between the trimmed V and J ends, which lost 2 bases and 9 bases, there was a span of 8 bases. This CDR3 contains 13 residues. CDR3: CASSLSVGSPLHF. The CDR3 nucleotides are TGTGCCAGCAGTTTAAGCGTCGGTTCACCCCTCCACTTT.

The genes are TRBV7-2 and TRBJ1-2; D ambiguous. Deletions cut 3 bases from V and 8 bases from J, with 16 bases between. Germline lookup yields CDR1 SGHTA and CDR2 FQGNSA. This CDR3 is 14 amino acids long. CDR3 in amino acids: CASSLDGLSGGYTF. The CDR3 DNA sequence: TGTGCCAGCAGCTTGGACGGACTATCCGGAGGCTACACCTTC.

The chain carries TRBV10-3 and TRBJ1-3; a weak D match, TRBD1 (5 bases). The germline gives CDR1 ENHRY, CDR2 SYGVKD. The CDR3 sequence is 14 residues long. With 3 bases removed from V and 2 bases from J, the gap between germline ends came to 8 bases. CDR3 in DNA: TGTGCCATCAGTGACCAGGGTGCTGGAAACACCATATATTTT. It codes for CAISDQGAGNTIYF.

The V gene is TRBV6-2 or TRBV6-3, the J gene TRBJ2-5, with 10 bases identical to TRBD2. The CDR3 has 16 residues. CDR1 MNHEY and CDR2 SVGEGT come from the germline V gene. V lost 6 bases, J lost 2 bases, and 9 bases stayed unmatched. CDR3 DNA sequence: TGTGCCAGCAGCCCTAGGACTAGCGGCCCTCAAGAGACCCAGTACTTC. It encodes CASSPRTSGPQETQYF.

This chain connects TRBV6-5 to TRBJ1-3; D gene ambiguous. The germline V gene has CDR1 MNHEY and CDR2 SVGAGI. V lost 6 bases and J 3 bases, leaving 9 bases between the germline ends. CDR3 length: 13 amino acids. The CDR3 DNA reads TGTGCCAGCAGCCAAAGCCGTGGAAACACCATATATTTT. Protein: CASSQSRGNTIYF.

This clone has just one count. This chain connects TRBV7-2 to TRBJ2-3, with 7 bases fitting TRBD1. Germline V CDR1 and CDR2: SGHTA, FQGNSA. With 1 base clipped from V and 5 bases from J, the junction kept 9 bases outside the gene matches. The CDR3 length is 16 residues. In DNA form, the CDR3 reads TGTGCCAGCAGCTTAGGTAGAGGGGGCGGTTTAGATACGCAGTATTTT. Translating gives CASSLGRGGGLDTQYF.